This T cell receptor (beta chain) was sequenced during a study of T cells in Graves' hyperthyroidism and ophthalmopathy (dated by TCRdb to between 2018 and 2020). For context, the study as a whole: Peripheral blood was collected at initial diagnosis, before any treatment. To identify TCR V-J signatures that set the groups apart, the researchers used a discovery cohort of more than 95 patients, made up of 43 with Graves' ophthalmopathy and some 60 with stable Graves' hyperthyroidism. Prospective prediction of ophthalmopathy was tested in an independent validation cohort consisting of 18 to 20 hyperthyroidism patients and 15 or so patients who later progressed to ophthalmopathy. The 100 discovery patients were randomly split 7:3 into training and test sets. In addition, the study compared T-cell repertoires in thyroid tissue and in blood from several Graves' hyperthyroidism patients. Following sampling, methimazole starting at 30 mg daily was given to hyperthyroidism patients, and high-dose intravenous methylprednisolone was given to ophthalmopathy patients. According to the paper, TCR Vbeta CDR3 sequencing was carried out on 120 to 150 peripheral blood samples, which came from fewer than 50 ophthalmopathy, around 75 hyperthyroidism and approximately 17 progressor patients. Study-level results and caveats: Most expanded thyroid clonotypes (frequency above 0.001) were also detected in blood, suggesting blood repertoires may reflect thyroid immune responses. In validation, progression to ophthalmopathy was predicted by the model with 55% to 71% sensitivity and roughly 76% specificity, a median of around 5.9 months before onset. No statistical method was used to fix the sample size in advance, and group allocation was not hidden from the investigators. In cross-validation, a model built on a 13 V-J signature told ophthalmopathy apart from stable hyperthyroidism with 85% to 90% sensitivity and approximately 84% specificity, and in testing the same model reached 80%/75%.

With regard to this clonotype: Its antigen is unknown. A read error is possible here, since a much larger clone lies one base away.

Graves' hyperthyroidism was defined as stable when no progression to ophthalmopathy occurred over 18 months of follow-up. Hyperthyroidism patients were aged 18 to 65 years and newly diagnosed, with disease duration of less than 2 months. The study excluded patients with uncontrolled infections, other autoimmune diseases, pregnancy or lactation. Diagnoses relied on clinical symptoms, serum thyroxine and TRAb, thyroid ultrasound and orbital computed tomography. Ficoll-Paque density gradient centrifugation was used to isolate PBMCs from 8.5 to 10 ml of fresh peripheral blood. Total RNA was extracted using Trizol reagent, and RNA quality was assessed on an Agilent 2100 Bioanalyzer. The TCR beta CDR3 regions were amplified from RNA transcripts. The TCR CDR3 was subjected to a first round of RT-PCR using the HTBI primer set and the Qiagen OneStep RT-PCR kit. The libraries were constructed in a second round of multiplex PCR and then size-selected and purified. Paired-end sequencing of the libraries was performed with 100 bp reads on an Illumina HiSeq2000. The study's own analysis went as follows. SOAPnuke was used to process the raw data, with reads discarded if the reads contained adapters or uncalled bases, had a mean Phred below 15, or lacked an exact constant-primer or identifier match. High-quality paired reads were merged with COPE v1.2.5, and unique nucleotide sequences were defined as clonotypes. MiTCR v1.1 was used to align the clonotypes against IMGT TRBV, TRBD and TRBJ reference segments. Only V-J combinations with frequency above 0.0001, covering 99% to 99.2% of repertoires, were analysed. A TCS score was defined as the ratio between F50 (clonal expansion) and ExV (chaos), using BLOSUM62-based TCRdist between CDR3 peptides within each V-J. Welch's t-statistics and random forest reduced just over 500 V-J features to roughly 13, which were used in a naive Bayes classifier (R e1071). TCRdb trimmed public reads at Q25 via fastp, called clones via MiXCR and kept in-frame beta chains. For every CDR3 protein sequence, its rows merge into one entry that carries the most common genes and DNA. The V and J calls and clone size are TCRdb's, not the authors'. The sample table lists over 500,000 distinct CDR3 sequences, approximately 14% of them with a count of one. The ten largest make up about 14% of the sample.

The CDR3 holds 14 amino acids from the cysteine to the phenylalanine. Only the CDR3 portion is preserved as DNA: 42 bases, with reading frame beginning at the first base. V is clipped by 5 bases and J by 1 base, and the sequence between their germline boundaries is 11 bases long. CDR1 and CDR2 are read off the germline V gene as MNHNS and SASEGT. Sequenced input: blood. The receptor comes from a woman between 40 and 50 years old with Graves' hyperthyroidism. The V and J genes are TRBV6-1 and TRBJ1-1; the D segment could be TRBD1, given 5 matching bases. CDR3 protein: CASSTRGRNTEAFF. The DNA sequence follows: TGTGCCAGCAGTACCCGGGGACGGAACACTGAAGCTTTCTTT.